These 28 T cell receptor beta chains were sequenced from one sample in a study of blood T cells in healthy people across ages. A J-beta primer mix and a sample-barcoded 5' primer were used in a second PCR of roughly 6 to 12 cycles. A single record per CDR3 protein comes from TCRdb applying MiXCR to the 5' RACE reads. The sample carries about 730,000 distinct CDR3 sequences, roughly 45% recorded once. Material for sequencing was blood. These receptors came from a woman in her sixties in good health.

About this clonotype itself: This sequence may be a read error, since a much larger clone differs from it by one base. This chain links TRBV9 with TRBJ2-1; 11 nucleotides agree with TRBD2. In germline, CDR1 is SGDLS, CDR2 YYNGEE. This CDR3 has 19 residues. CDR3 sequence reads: CASSEAGTSGAPSHNEQFF. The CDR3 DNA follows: TGTGCCAGCAGCGAGGCCGGGACTAGCGGAGCCCCCTCCCACAATGAGCAGTTCTTC. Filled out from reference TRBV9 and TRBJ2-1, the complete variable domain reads DSGVTQTPKHLITATGQRVTLRCSPRSGDLSVYWYQQSLDQGLQFLIQYYNGEERAKGNILERFSAQQFPDLHSELNLSSLELGDSALYFCASSEAGTSGAPSHNEQFFGPGTRLTVL.

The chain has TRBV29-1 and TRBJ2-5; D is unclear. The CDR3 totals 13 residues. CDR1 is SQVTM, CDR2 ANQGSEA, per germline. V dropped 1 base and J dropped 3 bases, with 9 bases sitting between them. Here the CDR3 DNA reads TGCAGCGTTGAAGGAATACTTAAAGAGACCCAGTACTTC. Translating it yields CSVEGILKETQYF. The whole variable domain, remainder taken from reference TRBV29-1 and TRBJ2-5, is SAVISQKPSRDICQRGTSLTIQCQVDSQVTMMFWYRQQPGQSLTLIATANQGSEATYESGFVIDKFPISRPNLTFSTLTVSNMSPEDSSIYLCSVEGILKETQYFGPGTRLLVL.

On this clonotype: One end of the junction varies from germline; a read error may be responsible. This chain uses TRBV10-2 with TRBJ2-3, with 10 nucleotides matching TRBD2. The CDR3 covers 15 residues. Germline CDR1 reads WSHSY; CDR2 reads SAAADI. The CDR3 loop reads CASLWTSGPADTQYF. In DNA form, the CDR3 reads TGCGCCAGCCTCTGGACTAGCGGTCCCGCAGACACGCAGTATTTT.

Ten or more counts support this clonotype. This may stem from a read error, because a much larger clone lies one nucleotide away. The CDR3 bases are TGTGCCAGCAGTTTTCAGGGGTTTGCCTACAATGAGCAGTACTTC. Its protein is CASSFQGFAYNEQYF. The rearrangement uses TRBV28 and TRBJ2-1; maybe TRBD1 (6 bases). The J call could be wrong; TRBJ2-7 is a better fit for the DNA end. CDR1 MDHEN and CDR2 SYDVKM come from the germline V gene. The CDR3 totals 15 residues.

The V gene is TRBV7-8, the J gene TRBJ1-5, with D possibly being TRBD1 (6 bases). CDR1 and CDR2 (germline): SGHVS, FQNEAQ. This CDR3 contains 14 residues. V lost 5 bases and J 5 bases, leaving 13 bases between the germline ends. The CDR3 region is CASSTTGRDQPQHF. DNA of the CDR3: TGTGCCAGCAGCACTACAGGGCGAGATCAGCCCCAGCATTTT.

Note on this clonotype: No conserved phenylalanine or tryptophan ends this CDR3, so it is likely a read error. In nucleotides, the CDR3 is TGTGCCAGCAGCCAAACCGGGACGATAAGCTCCTACAATGAGCAGTTCGTC. Translated, it gives CASSQTGTISSYNEQFV. This chain joins TRBV3-1 and TRBJ2-1; possibly TRBD1 or TRBD2 for D (5 bases each). The V and J ends lost 2 bases and 0 bases respectively, with 14 bases between them. The CDR3 has 17 amino acids. Germline lookup yields CDR1 LGHDT and CDR2 YNNKEL (reference sequence).

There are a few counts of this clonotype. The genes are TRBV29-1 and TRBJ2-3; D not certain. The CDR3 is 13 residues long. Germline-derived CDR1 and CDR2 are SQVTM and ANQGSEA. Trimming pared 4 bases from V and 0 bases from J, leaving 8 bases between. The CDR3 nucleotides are TGCAGCGTTGTTCACGCCAGCACAGATACGCAGTATTTT. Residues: CSVVHASTDTQYF.

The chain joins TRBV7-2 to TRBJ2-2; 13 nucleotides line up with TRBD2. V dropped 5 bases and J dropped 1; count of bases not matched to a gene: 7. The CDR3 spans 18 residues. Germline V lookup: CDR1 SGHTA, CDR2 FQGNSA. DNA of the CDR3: TGTGCCAGCAGCACGCCGGGACTAGCGGGACTGAACACCGGGGAGCTGTTTTTT. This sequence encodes CASSTPGLAGLNTGELFF.

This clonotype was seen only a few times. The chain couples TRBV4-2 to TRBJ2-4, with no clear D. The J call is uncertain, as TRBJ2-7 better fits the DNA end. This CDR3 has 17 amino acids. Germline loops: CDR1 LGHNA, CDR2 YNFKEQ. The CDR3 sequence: CASSQEGRAGLWDEQYF. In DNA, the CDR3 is TGTGCCAGCAGCCAAGAGGGAAGGGCAGGCCTCTGGGACGAGCAGTACTTC.

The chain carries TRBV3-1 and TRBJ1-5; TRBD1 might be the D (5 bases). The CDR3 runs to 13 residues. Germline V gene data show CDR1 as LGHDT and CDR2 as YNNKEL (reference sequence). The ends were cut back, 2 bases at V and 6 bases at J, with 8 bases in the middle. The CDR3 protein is CASSQQGIQPQHF. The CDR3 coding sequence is TGTGCCAGCAGCCAACAGGGTATTCAGCCCCAGCATTTT.

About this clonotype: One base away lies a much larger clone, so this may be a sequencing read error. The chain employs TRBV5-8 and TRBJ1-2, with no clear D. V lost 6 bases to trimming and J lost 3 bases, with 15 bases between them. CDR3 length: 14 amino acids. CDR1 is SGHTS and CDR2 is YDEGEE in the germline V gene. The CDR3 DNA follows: TGTGCCAGCATTGGATCTTGGGGTTACTATGGCTACACCTTC. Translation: CASIGSWGYYGYTF.

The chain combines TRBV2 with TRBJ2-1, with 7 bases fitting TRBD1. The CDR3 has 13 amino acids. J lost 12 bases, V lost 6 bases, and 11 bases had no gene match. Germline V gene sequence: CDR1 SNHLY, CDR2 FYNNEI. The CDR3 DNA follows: TGTGCCAGCAGGAGGGGGCGAGACGAGGTGCAGTTCTTC. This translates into CASRRGRDEVQFF.

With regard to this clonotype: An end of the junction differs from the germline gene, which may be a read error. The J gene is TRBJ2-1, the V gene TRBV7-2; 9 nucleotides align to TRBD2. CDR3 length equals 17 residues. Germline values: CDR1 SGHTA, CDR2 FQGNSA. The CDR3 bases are TGTGCCGGCAGCTTAACCCCACGCGGGGGGGTTTACAATGAGCAGTTCTTC. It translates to CAGSLTPRGGVYNEQFF.

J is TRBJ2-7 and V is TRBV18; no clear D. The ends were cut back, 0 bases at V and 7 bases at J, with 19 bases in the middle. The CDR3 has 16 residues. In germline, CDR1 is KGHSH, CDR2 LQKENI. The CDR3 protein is CASSPPARNSYNEQYF. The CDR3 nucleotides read TGTGCCAGCTCACCACCAGCCCGTAACTCCTACAATGAGCAGTACTTC.

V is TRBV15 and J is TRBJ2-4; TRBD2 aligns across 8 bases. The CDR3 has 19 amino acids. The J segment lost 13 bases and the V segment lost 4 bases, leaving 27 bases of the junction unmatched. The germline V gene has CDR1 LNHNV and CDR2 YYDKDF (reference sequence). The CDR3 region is CATSTRAGGLAGSYNEQYF. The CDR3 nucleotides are TGTGCCACCAGCACGAGGGCCGGGGGGTTAGCGGGGAGTTACAATGAGCAGTACTTC. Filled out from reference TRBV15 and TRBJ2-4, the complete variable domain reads DAMVIQNPRYQVTQFGKPVTLSCSQTLNHNVMYWYQQKSSQAPKLLFHYYDKDFNNEADTPDNFQSRRPNTSFCFLDIRSPGLGDTAMYLCATSTRAGGLAGSYNEQYFGAGTRLSVL.

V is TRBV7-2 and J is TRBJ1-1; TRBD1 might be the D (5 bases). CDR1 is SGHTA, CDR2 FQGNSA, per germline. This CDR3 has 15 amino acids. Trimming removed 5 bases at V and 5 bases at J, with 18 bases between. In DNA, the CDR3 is TGTGCCAGCAGCCCGACGACAGCCTCAGAGACTGAAGCTTTCTTT. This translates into CASSPTTASETEAFF.

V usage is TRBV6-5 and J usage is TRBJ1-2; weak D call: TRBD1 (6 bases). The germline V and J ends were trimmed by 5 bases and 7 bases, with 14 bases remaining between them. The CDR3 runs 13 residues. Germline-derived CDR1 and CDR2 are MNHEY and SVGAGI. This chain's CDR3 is CASSPTEQGGYTF. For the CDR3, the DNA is TGTGCCAGCAGTCCTACTGAACAGGGTGGCTACACCTTC.

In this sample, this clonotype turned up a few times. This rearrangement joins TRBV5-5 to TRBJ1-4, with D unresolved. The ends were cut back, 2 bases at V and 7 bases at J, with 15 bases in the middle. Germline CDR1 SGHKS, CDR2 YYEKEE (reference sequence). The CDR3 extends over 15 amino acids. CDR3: CASSFNLATGEKLFF. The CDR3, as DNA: TGTGCCAGCAGCTTCAACTTGGCTACGGGTGAAAAACTGTTTTTT. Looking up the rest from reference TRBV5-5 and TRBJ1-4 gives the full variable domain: DAGVTQSPTHLIKTRGQQVTLRCSPISGHKSVSWYQQVLGQGPQFIFQYYEKEERGRGNFPDRFSARQFPNYSSELNVNALLLGDSALYLCASSFNLATGEKLFFGSGTQLSVL.

The DNA of the CDR3 is TGTGCCAGCAGTTTCCCCCCGGGGTACACTGAAGCTTTCTTT. Its protein is CASSFPPGYTEAFF. The V call is TRBV27, the J call TRBJ1-1; D ambiguous. Per the germline V gene, CDR1 is MNHEY and CDR2 is SMNVEV (reference sequence). This CDR3 is 14 amino acids long. The V and J ends lost 3 bases and 3 bases respectively, with 11 bases between them.

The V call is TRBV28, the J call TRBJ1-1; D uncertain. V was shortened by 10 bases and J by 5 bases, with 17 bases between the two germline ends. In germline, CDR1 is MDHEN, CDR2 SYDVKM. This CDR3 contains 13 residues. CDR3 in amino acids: CATYGPRRTEAFF. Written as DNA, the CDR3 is TGTGCCACCTACGGACCGCGGCGGACTGAAGCTTTCTTT.

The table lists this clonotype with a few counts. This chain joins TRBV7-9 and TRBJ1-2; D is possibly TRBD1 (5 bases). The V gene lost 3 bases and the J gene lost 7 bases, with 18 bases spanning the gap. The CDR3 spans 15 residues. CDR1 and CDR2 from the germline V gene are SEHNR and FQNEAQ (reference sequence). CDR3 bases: TGTGCCAGCAGCTTTGGGACTCGGACGGCGGGTGGCTACACCTTC. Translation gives CASSFGTRTAGGYTF.

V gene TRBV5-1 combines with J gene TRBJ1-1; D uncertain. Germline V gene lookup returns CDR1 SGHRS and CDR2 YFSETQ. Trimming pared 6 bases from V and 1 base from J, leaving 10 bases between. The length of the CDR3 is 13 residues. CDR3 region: CASKVLENTEAFF. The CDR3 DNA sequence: TGCGCCAGCAAAGTCCTCGAGAACACTGAAGCTTTCTTT.

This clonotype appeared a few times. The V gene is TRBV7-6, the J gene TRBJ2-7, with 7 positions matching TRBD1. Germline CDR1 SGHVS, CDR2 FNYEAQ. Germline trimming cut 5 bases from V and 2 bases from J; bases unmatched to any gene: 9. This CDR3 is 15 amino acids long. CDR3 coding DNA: TGTGCCAGCAGCCCCCGGGACAGCCAACCCTACGAGCAGTACTTC. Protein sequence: CASSPRDSQPYEQYF.

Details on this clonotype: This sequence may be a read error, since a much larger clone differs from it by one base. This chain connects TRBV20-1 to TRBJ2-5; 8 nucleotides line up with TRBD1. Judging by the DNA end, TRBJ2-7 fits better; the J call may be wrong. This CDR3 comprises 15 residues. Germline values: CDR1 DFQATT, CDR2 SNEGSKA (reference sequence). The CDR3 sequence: CGARASRDRTHEQYF. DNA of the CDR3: TGCGGTGCTAGGGCGAGCCGGGACAGGACCCACGAGCAGTACTTC.

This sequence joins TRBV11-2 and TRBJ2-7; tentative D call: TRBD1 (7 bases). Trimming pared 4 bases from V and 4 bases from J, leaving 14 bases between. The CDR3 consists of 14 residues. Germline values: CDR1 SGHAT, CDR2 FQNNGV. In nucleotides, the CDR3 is TGTGCCAGCAGCTCCCAGGGGGGCTTTTACGAGCAGTACTTC. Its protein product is CASSSQGGFYEQYF.

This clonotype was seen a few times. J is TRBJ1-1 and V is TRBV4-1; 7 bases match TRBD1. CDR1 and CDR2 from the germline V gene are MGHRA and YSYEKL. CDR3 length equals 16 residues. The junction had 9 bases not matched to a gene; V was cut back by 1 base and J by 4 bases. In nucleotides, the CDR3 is TGCGCCAGCAGCCAAGGAGATTGGGCAGGGGGCACTGAAGCTTTCTTT. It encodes CASSQGDWAGGTEAFF.

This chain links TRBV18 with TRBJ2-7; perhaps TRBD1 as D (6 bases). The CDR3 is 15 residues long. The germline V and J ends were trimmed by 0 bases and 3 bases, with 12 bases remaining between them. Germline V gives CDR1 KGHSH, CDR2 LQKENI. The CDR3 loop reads CASSPPSGQGYEQYF. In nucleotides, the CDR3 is TGTGCCAGCTCACCACCCTCGGGACAAGGCTACGAGCAGTACTTC.

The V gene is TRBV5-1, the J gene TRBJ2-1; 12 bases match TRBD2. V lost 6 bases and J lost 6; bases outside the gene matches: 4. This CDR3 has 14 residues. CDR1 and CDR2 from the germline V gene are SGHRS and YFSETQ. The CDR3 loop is CASNSGLAGNEQFF. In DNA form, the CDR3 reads TGCGCCAGCAACTCGGGACTAGCGGGCAATGAGCAGTTCTTC. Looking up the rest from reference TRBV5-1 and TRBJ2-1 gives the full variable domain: KAGVTQTPRYLIKTRGQQVTLSCSPISGHRSVSWYQQTPGQGLQFLFEYFSETQRNKGNFPGRFSGRQFSNSRSEMNVSTLELGDSALYLCASNSGLAGNEQFFGPGTRLTVL.